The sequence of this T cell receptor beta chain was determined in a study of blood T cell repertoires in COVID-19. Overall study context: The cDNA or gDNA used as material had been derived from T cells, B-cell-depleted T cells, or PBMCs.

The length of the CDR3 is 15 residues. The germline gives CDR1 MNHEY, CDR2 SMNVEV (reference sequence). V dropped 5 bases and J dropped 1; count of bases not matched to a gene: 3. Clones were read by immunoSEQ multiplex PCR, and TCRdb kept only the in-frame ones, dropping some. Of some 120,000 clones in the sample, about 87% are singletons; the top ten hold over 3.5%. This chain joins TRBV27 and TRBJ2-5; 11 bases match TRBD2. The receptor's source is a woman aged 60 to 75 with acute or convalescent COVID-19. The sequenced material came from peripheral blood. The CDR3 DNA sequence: TGTGCCAGCAGTGACGGGACTAGCGGCCAAGAGACCCAGTACTTC. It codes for CASSDGTSGQETQYF.